This record looks at one T cell receptor (beta chain) sequence and its context. Amplification targeted TCR beta CDR3 regions from RNA transcripts. TCR CDR3 regions were first amplified by RT-PCR with HTBI primers. TCRdb re-analysed the multiplex PCR reads in MiXCR, keeping a single row per CDR3 protein. The sample contains roughly 350,000 distinct CDR3 sequences, more than 14% of which appear only once. CDR1 is DFQATT, CDR2 SNEGSKA, per germline (reference sequence). The CDR3 is made up of 16 amino acids. V lost 2 bases and J lost 0, with 14 bases in between. The data were obtained in a study of T cells in Graves' hyperthyroidism and ophthalmopathy.

The specimen was blood. The chain carries TRBV20-1 and TRBJ1-5, with unresolved D. The receptor was isolated from a young woman with Graves' ophthalmopathy. This chain's CDR3 is CSARFSAGSSNQPQHF. The CDR3 coding sequence is TGCAGTGCTAGATTCTCGGCAGGTTCTAGCAATCAGCCCCAGCATTTT.